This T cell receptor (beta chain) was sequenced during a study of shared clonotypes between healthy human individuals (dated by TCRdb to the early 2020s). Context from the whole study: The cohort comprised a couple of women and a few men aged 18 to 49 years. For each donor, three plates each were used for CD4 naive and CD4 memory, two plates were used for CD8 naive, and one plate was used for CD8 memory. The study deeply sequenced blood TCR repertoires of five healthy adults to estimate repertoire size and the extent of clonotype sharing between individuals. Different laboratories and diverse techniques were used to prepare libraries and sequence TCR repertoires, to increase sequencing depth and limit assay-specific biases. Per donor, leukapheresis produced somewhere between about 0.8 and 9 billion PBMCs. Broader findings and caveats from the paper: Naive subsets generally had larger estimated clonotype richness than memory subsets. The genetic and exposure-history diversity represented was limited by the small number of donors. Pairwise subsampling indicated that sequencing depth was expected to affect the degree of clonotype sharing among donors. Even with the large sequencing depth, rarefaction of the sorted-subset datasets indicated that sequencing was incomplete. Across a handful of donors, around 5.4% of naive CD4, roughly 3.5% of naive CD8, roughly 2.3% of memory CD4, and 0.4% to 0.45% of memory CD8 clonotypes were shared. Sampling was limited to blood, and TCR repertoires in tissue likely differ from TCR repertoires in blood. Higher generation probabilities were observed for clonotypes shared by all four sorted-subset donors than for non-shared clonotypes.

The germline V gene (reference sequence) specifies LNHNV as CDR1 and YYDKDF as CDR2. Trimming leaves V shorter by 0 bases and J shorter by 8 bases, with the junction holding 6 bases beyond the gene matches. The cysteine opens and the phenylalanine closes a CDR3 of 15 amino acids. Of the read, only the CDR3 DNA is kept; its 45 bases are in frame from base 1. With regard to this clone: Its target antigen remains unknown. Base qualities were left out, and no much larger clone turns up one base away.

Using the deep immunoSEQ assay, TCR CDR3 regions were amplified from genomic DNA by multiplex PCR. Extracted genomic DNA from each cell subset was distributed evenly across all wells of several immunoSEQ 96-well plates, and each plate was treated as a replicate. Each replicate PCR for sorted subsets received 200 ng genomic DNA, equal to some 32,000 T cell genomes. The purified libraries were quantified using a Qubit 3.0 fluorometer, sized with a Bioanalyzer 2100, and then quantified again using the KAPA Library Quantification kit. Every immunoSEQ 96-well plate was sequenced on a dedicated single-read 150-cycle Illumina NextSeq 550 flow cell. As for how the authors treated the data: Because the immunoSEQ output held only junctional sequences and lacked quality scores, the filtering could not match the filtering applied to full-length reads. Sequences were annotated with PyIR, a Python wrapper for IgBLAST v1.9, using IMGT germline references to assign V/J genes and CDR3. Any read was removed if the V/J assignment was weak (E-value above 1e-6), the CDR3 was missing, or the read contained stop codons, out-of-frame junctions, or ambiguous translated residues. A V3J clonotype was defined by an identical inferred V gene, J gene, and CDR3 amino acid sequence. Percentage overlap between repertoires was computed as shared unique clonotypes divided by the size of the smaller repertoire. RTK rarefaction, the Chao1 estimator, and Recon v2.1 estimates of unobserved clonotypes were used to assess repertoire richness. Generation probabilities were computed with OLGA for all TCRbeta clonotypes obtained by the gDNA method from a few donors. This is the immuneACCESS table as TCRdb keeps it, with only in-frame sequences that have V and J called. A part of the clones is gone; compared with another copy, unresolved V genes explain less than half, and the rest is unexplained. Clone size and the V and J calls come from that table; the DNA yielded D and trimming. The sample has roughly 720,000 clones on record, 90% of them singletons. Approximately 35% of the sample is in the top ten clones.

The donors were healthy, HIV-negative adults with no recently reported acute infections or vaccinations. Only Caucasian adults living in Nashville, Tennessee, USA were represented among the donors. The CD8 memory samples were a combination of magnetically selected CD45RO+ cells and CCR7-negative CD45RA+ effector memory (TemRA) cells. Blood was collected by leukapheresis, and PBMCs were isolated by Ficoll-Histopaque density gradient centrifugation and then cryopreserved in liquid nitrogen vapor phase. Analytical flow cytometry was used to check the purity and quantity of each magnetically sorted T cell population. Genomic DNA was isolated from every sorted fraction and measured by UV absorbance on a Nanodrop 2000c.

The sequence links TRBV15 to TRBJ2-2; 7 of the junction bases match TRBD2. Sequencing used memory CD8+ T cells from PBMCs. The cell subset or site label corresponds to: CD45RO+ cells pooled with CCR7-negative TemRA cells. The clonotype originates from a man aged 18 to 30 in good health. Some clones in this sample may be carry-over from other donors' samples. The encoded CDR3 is CATSREREKVGELFF. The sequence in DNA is TGTGCCACCAGCAGAGAGCGGGAGAAAGTGGGGGAGCTGTTTTTT.